What follows is one TCR beta chain and its context. Its target is not known. PCR employed 60 Vbeta and 13 Jbeta primers. Data came from immunoSEQ multiplex PCR; TCRdb stores just in-frame clones and leaves some out. This table has 140,000 or so clones, roughly 76% appearing once. The study sampled nominally healthy donors, though unrecorded immune exposures were likely. CDR3 length: 12 residues. Germline CDR1 is MNHNS and CDR2 is SASEGT. The sample originates from a study of cytomegalovirus exposure and HLA in healthy donors. In the study overall: Caucasian-associated ancestry cluster membership applied to under 85% of around 400 genotyped donors.

Study results and limitations: Relative to equally common others, HLA-associated TCR beta chains showed greater clonal expansion in a later analysis. When the data were analyzed later, several of the most significant clusters appeared to be linked to common viral pathogens.

The receptor comes from a female donor in good health and CMV-seronegative. The J gene is TRBJ2-7, the V gene TRBV6-1; the match to TRBD2 covers 12 bases. The sequencing input was PBMCs. The CDR3 is CATSGSGYEQYF. CDR3 nucleotides: TGTGCGACTAGCGGGAGTGGTTACGAGCAGTACTTC.